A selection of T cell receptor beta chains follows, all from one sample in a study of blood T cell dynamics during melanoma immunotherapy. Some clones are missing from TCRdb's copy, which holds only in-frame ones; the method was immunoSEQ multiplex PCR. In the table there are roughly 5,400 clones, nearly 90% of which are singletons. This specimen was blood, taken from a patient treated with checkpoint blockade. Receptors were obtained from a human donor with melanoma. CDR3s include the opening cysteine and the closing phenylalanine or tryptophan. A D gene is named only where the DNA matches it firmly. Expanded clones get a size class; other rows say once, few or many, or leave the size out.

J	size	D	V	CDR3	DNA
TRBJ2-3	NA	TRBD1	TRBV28	CASSRFTGGGTDTQYF	TGTGCCAGCAGTAGATTTACAGGGGGCGGAACAGATACGCAGTATTTT
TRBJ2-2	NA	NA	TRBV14	CASSDFVGNTGELFF	TGTGCCAGCAGCGACTTCGTGGGGAACACCGGGGAGCTGTTTTTT
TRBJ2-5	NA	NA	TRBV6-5	CATQKGPRETQYF	TGTGCCACCCAGAAGGGGCCACGGGAGACCCAGTACTTC
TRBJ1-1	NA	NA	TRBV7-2	CASSFNWEGTEAFF	TGTGCCAGCAGCTTTAACTGGGAAGGGACTGAAGCTTTCTTT
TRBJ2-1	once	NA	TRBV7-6	CASSLGVPPRPYNEQFF	TGTGCCAGCAGCTTAGGAGTCCCCCCAAGGCCCTACAATGAGCAGTTCTTC
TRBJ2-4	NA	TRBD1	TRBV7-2	CASSPGQGYAKNIQYF	TGTGCCAGCAGCCCGGGACAGGGGTACGCCAAAAACATTCAGTACTTC
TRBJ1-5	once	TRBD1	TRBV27	CASSSTGAPTQRPQHF	TGTGCCAGCAGTTCCACAGGGGCCCCTACCCAGCGGCCCCAGCATTTT
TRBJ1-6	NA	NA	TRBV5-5	CASSTGRTNSPLHF	TGTGCCAGCAGCACGGGACGGACTAATTCACCCCTCCACTTT
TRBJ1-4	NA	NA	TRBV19	CASRRAMNEKLFF	TGTGCCAGTAGACGAGCGATGAATGAAAAACTGTTTTTT
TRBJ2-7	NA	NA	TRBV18	CASSPLDGTYEQYF	TGTGCCAGCTCACCTTTGGACGGAACCTACGAGCAGTACTTC
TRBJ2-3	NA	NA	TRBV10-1	CASSEGIVVDTQYF	TGCGCCAGCAGTGAGGGGATAGTGGTAGATACGCAGTATTTT
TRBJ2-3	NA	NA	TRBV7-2	CASSSSSGPDTQYF	TGTGCCAGCAGCTCCTCCAGTGGCCCAGATACGCAGTATTTT
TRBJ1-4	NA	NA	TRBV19	CASSLLKNEKLFF	TGTGCCAGTAGTTTACTAAAGAATGAAAAACTGTTTTTT
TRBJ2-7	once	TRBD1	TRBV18	CASSTWTGEGEQYF	TGTGCCAGCTCAACCTGGACAGGGGAAGGCGAGCAGTACTTC